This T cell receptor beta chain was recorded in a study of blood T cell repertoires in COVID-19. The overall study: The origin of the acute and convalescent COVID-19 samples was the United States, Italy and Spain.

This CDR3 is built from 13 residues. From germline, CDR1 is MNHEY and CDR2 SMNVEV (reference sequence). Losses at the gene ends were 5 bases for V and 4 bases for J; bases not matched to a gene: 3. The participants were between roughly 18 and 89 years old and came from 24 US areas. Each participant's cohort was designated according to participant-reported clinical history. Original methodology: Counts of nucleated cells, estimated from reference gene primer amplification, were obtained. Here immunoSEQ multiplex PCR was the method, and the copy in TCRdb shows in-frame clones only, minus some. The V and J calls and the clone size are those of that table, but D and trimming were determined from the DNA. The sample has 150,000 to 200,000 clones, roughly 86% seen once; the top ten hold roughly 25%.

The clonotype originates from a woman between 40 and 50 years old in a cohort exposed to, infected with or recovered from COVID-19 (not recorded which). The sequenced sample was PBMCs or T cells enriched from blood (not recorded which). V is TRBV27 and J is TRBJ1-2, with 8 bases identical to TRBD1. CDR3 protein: CASSDRGGYGYTF. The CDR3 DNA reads TGTGCCAGCAGTGACAGGGGCGGCTATGGCTACACCTTC.